A selection of T cell receptor beta chains follows, all from one sample in a study of T cells in Graves' hyperthyroidism and ophthalmopathy. Each CDR3 protein is one row after TCRdb ran MiXCR on the multiplex PCR reads. Counted here are a few hundred thousand distinct CDR3 sequences, more than 12% occurring once; the ten biggest clones make up 15% to 20%. Sequenced: blood. The receptors derive from a woman aged 30 to 39 with Graves' ophthalmopathy. Both conserved end residues are part of each CDR3. D genes are given only for firm matches. Part of the rows lack a size; the others show once, few, many or a class for expanded clones.

>many|TRBV2|TRBJ1-2|.
CASSELGDGYTF
TGTGCCAGCAGTGAATTGGGTGATGGCTACACCTTC
>many|TRBV5-6|TRBJ2-1|TRBD2
CASSLGPGRVDEQFF
TGTGCCAGCAGCTTGGGGCCAGGGAGGGTTGATGAGCAGTTCTTC
>few|TRBV12-3/TRBV12-4|TRBJ2-3|TRBD2
CASIQGVGLAGGDTQYF
TGTGCCAGCATCCAAGGGGTGGGGCTAGCGGGGGGAGATACGCAGTATTTT
>.|TRBV5-1|TRBJ2-3|TRBD2
CASSFGLAVVTDTQYF
TGCGCCAGCAGCTTTGGACTAGCCGTGGTTACAGATACGCAGTATTTT
>many|TRBV4-2|TRBJ2-2|.
CASSHGRANTGELFF
TGTGCCAGCAGCCACGGACGAGCGAACACCGGGGAGCTGTTTTTT
>.|TRBV14|TRBJ2-1|.
CASSQGSGWDNEQFF
TGTGCCAGCAGCCAAGGGTCAGGGTGGGACAATGAGCAGTTCTTC
>few|TRBV19|TRBJ2-7|.
CASSTQGNEQYF
TGTGCCAGTAGTACCCAGGGAAACGAGCAGTACTTC
>few|TRBV3-1|TRBJ1-2|TRBD1
CASSQEGRGRSRGYTF
TGTGCCAGCAGCCAAGAGGGCAGGGGGCGGTCAAGGGGCTACACCTTC
>few|TRBV9|TRBJ1-2|.
CASSGLGYYGYTF
TGTGCCAGCAGCGGTTTGGGATACTATGGCTACACCTTC
>many|TRBV29-1|TRBJ1-5|.
CSVRDGGNQPQHF
TGCAGCGTTCGGGATGGGGGCAATCAGCCCCAGCATTTT
>many|TRBV6-1|TRBJ2-3|.
CASSPSSSGTDTQYF
TGTGCCAGCAGCCCCAGTAGTAGTGGCACAGATACGCAGTATTTT
>few|TRBV3-1|TRBJ2-3|TRBD2
CASSQSYIGGGALEDTQYF
TGTGCCAGCAGCCAATCCTATATTGGCGGGGGGGCCCTAGAAGATACGCAGTATTTT
>.|TRBV20-1|TRBJ1-2|TRBD1
CSAKLGQFNYGYTF
TGCAGTGCTAAATTGGGACAGTTCAACTATGGCTACACCTTC
>many|TRBV11-2|TRBJ2-7|TRBD2
CASRHRWEGTYEQYF
TGTGCCAGCAGACACCGCTGGGAGGGGACCTACGAGCAGTACTTC
>many|TRBV7-3|TRBJ2-2|.
CASSPRGWWNTGELFF
TGTGCCAGCAGCCCCCGGGGTTGGTGGAACACCGGGGAGCTGTTTTTT
>many|TRBV15|TRBJ1-4|TRBD1
CATSRDGTGREKLFF
TGTGCCACCAGCAGAGACGGGACAGGACGGGAAAAACTGTTTTTT
>many|TRBV20-1|TRBJ2-3|.
CSAKGLAEPTDTQYF
TGCAGTGCTAAGGGCTTAGCGGAGCCCACAGATACGCAGTATTTT
>many|TRBV10-2|TRBJ2-7|.
CASGYEQYF
TGCGCCAGCGGCTACGAGCAGTACTTC
>many|TRBV12-3/TRBV12-4|TRBJ1-5|.
CASMVGTGNQPQHF
TGTGCCAGCATGGTAGGGACGGGCAATCAGCCCCAGCATTTT
>few|TRBV15|TRBJ1-6|.
CATSREGLPVNNSPLHF
TGTGCCACCAGCAGAGAAGGTTTGCCCGTAAATAATTCACCCCTCCACTTT
>many|TRBV7-9|TRBJ2-7|.
CASVRGDYEQYF
TGTGCCAGTGTCAGGGGGGACTACGAGCAGTACTTC
>many|TRBV10-3|TRBJ2-3|.
CAISDWGLDTQYF
TGTGCCATCAGTGACTGGGGACTTGATACGCAGTATTTT
>.|TRBV19|TRBJ1-5|TRBD1
CATQTNTGGGNQPQHF
TGTGCCACCCAGACTAATACAGGGGGCGGCAATCAGCCCCAGCATTTT
>many|TRBV5-6|TRBJ2-3|TRBD1
CASSLEQGVGTDTQYF
TGTGCCAGCAGCTTGGAACAGGGGGTTGGCACAGATACGCAGTATTTT
>many|TRBV7-6|TRBJ1-5|.
CASSLGPSGVDQPQHF
TGTGCCAGCAGCTTAGGCCCATCAGGGGTCGATCAGCCCCAGCATTTT
>many|TRBV20-1|TRBJ2-7|TRBD1
CSARRTGTGENEQYF
TGCAGTGCTAGAAGAACCGGGACAGGGGAGAACGAGCAGTACTTC
>many|TRBV3-1|TRBJ1-3|TRBD1
CASSQLDRGGNTIYF
TGTGCCAGCAGCCAACTCGACAGGGGTGGAAACACCATATATTTT
>many|TRBV28|TRBJ1-5|.
CASSSLGTEPYSNQPQHF
TGTGCCAGCAGTTCACTAGGGACCGAGCCATATAGCAATCAGCCCCAGCATTTT
>.|TRBV19|TRBJ1-1|.
CASSTKRTDMNTEAFF
TGTGCCAGTAGTACCAAAAGGACAGATATGAACACTGAAGCTTTCTTT
>many|TRBV27|TRBJ2-7|.
CASRGRSSYEQYF
TGTGCCAGCCGGGGCAGGAGCTCCTACGAGCAGTACTTC
>many|TRBV28|TRBJ2-7|.
CASSFPAGRYEQYF
TGTGCCAGCAGTTTTCCGGCGGGGCGGTACGAGCAGTACTTC
>many|TRBV12-3/TRBV12-4|TRBJ2-3|.
CASTLGQFDTQYF
TGTGCCAGCACCCTAGGACAATTCGATACGCAGTATTTT
>many|TRBV7-9|TRBJ2-1|.
CASSLWGLGNEQFF
TGTGCCAGCAGCTTGTGGGGTTTGGGGAATGAGCAGTTCTTC
>few|TRBV30|TRBJ1-1|TRBD1
CAWSVPDRRNTEAFF
TGTGCCTGGAGTGTACCGGACAGGAGGAACACTGAAGCTTTCTTT
>.|TRBV5-5|TRBJ1-6|.
CASSLTPGSNSPLHF
TGTGCCAGCAGCTTAACGCCGGGTAGTAATTCACCCCTCCACTTT
>.|TRBV6-1|TRBJ1-2|.
CASSYGGHPNYGYTF
TGTGCCAGCAGCTACGGGGGACATCCTAACTATGGCTACACCTTC
>.|TRBV14|TRBJ1-1|.
CASSAWSVLNTEAFF
TGTGCCAGCAGTGCCTGGAGTGTGCTGAACACTGAAGCTTTCTTT
>many|TRBV6-1|TRBJ2-7|.
CASSDSFSYEQYF
TGTGCCAGCAGTGACAGTTTCTCCTACGAGCAGTACTTC
>many|TRBV20-1|TRBJ2-2|.
CSASRDKNTGELFF
TGCAGTGCAAGCCGGGACAAGAACACCGGGGAGCTGTTTTTT
>many|TRBV19|TRBJ1-5|.
CASSSEEGLYSNQPQHF
TGTGCCAGTAGCTCGGAGGAGGGACTCTATAGCAATCAGCCCCAGCATTTT
>.|TRBV28|TRBJ1-2|.
CASSFGGPGGGYGYTF
TGTGCCAGCAGTTTCGGGGGGCCGGGGGGTGGCTATGGCTACACCTTC
>.|TRBV3-1|TRBJ2-3|TRBD2
CASSQRASGGADTQYF
TGTGCCAGCAGCCAAAGAGCTAGCGGGGGGGCCGATACGCAGTATTTT
>.|TRBV6-1|TRBJ1-3|TRBD1
CASSESDRSASNTIYF
TGTGCCAGCAGTGAGTCGGACAGGTCCGCGAGTAACACCATATATTTT
>many|TRBV4-1|TRBJ1-5|.
CASSQDEDSNQPQHF
TGCGCCAGCAGCCAAGATGAGGACAGCAATCAGCCCCAGCATTTT
>.|TRBV5-1|TRBJ2-5|TRBD2
CASRRPGLEETQYF
TGCGCCAGCCGAAGACCGGGACTAGAAGAGACCCAGTACTTC
>many|TRBV14|TRBJ1-3|.
CASSHSISGQAIYF
TGTGCCAGCAGCCACTCCATCTCGGGACAAGCCATATATTTT
>many|TRBV20-1|TRBJ1-5|TRBD1
CSAYIPGTASNQPQHF
TGCAGTGCATATATCCCGGGGACAGCTAGCAATCAGCCCCAGCATTTT
>many|TRBV7-9|TRBJ1-3|.
CASSGGFGNTIYF
TGTGCCAGCAGCGGGGGCTTTGGAAACACCATATATTTT
>many|TRBV3-1|TRBJ2-2|.
CASSPAPSPTGELFF
TGTGCCAGCAGCCCCGCCCCAAGTCCCACCGGGGAGCTGTTTTTT
>many|TRBV6-1|TRBJ1-1|.
CASSEEGLVTTEAFF
TGTGCCAGCAGTGAAGAAGGACTGGTGACGACTGAAGCTTTCTTT